This record looks at one T cell receptor (beta chain) sequence and its context. Assay: immunoSEQ multiplex PCR; the TCRdb copy retains only in-frame clones and omits some. The sample includes about 100,000 clones, around 80% of them seen just once. Trimming took 1 base from V and 6 from J, leaving 10 bases between them. Germline CDR1 and CDR2: SGHNT and YENEEA. The CDR3 covers 13 residues. These data are taken from a study of OX40 agonist ivuxolimab in advanced cancers. Whole-study context: At 0.01 to 10 mg/kg, ivuxolimab was administered intravenously to patients every 2 weeks. Patients assigned to dose escalation were diagnosed with hepatocellular carcinoma, melanoma, renal cell or head and neck cancer.

This sample comprised CD4+ or CD8+ T cells sorted from blood, obtained in a trial of the OX40 agonist ivuxolimab. The sequence was collected from an adult with an advanced solid tumor such as melanoma, head and neck, liver or kidney cancer. The chain recombines TRBV11-3 with TRBJ2-7, with TRBD2 as a possible D gene (5 bases). The CDR3 loop is CASSLGGSAEQYF. The CDR3 DNA reads TGTGCCAGCAGCTTAGGCGGGTCGGCCGAGCAGTACTTC.